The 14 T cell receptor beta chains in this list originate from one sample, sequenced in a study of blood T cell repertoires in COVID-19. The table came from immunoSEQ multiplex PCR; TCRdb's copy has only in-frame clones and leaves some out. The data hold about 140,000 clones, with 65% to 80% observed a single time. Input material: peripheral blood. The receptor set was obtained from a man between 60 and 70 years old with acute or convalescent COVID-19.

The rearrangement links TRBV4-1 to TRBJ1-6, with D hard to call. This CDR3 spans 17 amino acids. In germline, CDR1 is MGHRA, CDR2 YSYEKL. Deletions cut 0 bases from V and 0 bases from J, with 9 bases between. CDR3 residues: CASSQDVTGSYNSPLHF. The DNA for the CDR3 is TGCGCCAGCAGCCAAGACGTAACGGGCTCCTATAATTCACCCCTCCACTTT.

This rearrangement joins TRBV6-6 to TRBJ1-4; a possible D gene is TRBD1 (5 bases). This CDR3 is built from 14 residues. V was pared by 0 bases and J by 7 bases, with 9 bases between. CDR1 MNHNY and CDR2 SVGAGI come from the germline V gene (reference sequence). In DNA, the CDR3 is TGTGCCAGCAGTTACTCGAACGGGGGTGAAAAACTGTTTTTT. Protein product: CASSYSNGGEKLFF.

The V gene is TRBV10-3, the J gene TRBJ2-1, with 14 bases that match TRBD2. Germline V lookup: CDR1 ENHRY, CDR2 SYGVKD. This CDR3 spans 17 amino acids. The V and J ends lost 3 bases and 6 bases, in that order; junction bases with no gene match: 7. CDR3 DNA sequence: TGTGCCATCAGTGAATTTTCGGGGACTAGCGGGAGCAATGAGCAGTTCTTC. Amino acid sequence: CAISEFSGTSGSNEQFF.

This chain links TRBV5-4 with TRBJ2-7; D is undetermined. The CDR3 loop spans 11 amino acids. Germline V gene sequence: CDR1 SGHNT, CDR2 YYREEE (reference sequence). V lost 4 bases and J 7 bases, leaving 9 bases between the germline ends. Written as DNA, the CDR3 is TGTGCCAGCAGCCCGTCCCCTGAGCAGTACTTC. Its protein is CASSPSPEQYF.

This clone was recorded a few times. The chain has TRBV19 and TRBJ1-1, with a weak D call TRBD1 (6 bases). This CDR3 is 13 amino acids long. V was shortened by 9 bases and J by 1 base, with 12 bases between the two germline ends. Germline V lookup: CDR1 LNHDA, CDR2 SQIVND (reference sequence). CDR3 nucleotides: TGTGCCAGCAGGGACACCGGGAACACTGAAGCTTTCTTT. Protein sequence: CASRDTGNTEAFF.

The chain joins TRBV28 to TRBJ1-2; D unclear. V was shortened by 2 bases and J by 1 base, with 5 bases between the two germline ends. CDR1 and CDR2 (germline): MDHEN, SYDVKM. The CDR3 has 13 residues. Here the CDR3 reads CASSLGSNYGYTF. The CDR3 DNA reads TGTGCCAGCAGTTTAGGCAGTAACTATGGCTACACCTTC.

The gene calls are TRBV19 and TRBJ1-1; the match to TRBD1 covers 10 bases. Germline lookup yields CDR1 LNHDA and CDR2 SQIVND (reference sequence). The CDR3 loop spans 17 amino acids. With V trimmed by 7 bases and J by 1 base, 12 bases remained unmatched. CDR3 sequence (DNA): TGTGCCAGTACCTCCTATGACAGGGGGCTGGGGAACACTGAAGCTTTCTTT. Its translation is CASTSYDRGLGNTEAFF.

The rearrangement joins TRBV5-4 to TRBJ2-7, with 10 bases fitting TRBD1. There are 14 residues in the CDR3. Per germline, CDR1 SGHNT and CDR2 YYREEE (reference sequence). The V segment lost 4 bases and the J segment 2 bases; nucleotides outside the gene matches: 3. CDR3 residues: CASSPGQGAYEQYF. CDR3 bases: TGTGCCAGCAGCCCTGGACAGGGGGCCTACGAGCAGTACTTC.

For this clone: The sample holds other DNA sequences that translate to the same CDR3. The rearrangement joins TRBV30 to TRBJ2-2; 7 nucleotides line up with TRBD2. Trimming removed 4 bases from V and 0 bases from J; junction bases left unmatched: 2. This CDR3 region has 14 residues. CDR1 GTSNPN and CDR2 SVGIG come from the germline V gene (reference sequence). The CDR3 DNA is TGTGCCTGGACTAGCGGCACGAACACCGGGGAGCTGTTTTTT. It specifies CAWTSGTNTGELFF.

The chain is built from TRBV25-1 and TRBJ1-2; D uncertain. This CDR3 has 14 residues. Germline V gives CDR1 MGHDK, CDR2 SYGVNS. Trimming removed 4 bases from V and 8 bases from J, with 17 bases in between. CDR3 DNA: TGTGCCAGCAGTGCAGGTAGGGCGGCGGGGGGCTACACCTTC. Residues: CASSAGRAAGGYTF.

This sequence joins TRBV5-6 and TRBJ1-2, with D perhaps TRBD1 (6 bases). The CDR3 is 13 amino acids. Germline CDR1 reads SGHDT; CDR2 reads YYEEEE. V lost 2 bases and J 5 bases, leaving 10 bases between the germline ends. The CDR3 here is CASSFGQLYGYTF. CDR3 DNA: TGTGCCAGCAGCTTTGGACAGCTGTATGGCTACACCTTC.

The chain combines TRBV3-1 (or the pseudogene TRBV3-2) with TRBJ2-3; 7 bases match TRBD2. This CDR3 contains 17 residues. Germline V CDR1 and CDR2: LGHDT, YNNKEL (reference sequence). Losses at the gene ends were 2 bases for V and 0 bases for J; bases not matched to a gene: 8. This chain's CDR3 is CASSQSLAASSTDTQYF. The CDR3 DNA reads TGTGCCAGCAGCCAATCCCTAGCGGCATCTAGCACAGATACGCAGTATTTT.

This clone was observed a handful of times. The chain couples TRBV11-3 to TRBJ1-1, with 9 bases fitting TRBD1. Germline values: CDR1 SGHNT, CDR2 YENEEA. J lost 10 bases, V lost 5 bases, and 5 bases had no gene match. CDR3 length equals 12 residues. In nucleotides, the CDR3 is TGTGCCAGCAGCGCGGGACAGGGAAGAGCTTTCTTT. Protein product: CASSAGQGRAFF.

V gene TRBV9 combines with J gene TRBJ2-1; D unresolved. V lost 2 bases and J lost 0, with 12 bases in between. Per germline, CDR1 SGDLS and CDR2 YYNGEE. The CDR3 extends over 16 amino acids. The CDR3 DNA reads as TGTGCCAGCAGCGTGTTTTCTTCGAGCTCCTACAATGAGCAGTTCTTC. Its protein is CASSVFSSSSYNEQFF.